Listed below are T cell receptor beta chains from one sample, sequenced in a study of T cells in Graves' hyperthyroidism and ophthalmopathy. Using its own MiXCR run on the multiplex PCR reads, TCRdb lists one record per CDR3 protein. The sample lists around 370,000 distinct CDR3 sequences, approximately 17% occurring once. Sequences were obtained from blood. These receptors all come from a young man with Graves' ophthalmopathy. The conserved cysteine and the conserved F or W are not part of the CDR3 here.

V: TRBV5-1
J: TRBJ2-7
CDR3: ASSTGTGELEQY

V: TRBV12-3/TRBV12-4
J: TRBJ2-1
CDR3: ASSYDEQF

V: TRBV7-9
J: TRBJ1-6
CDR3: ASSLGQGVDNSPLH

V: TRBV2
J: TRBJ1-4
CDR3: ASSWGAANEKLF

V: TRBV10-2
J: TRBJ2-2
CDR3: ASSDEGSGGTGELF

V: TRBV11-2
J: TRBJ2-1
CDR3: ASSLDLNGLQF

V: TRBV7-3
J: TRBJ2-1
CDR3: ASSLGTSDRNEQF

V: TRBV6-1
J: TRBJ1-1
CDR3: ASSEQGSTEAF

V: TRBV20-1
J: TRBJ1-6
CDR3: SAKGNSPLH

V: TRBV5-4
J: TRBJ1-2
CDR3: ASSLDRIYGYT

V: TRBV7-2
J: TRBJ1-6
CDR3: ASSLVNYNSPLH

V: TRBV7-9
J: TRBJ2-1
CDR3: ASSPRPFYRTYNEQF

V: TRBV12-3/TRBV12-4
J: TRBJ1-2
CDR3: ASSPAGDYGYT

V: TRBV27
J: TRBJ1-1
CDR3: ARGLPILNTEAF

V: TRBV5-6
J: TRBJ1-2
CDR3: ASSLVREGYT

V: TRBV4-1
J: TRBJ1-5
CDR3: ASSQTPFTGQGAQPQH

V: TRBV5-8
J: TRBJ1-3
CDR3: ASSGQVSGNTIY

V: TRBV28
J: TRBJ1-3
CDR3: ASSPWGGGGNTIY

V: TRBV7-9
J: TRBJ1-5
CDR3: ASSLGGADNQPQH

V: TRBV7-3
J: TRBJ2-7
CDR3: ASSLKKGGQGAYEQY

V: TRBV3-1
J: TRBJ2-1
CDR3: ASSQETPLGDEQF

V: TRBV27
J: TRBJ2-2
CDR3: ASSFGYPGELF

V: TRBV6-5
J: TRBJ2-7
CDR3: ASSYSSTGLNEQY

V: TRBV25-1
J: TRBJ1-2
CDR3: ASSEWGQAVYGYT

V: TRBV5-1
J: TRBJ1-2
CDR3: ASSEDTGIRYGYT

V: TRBV13
J: TRBJ1-6
CDR3: ASSYRGPDSPLH

V: TRBV27
J: TRBJ1-5
CDR3: ASSPQISNQPQH

V: TRBV20-1
J: TRBJ1-5
CDR3: SAPAEGPQH

V: TRBV3-1
J: TRBJ1-1
CDR3: ASSQGLEGQGTEAF

V: TRBV27
J: TRBJ1-5
CDR3: TSSLSGQPQH

V: TRBV2
J: TRBJ2-1
CDR3: ASTGGTGQNEQF

V: TRBV2
J: TRBJ2-1
CDR3: ASSEGESSYNEQF

V: TRBV27
J: TRBJ2-5
CDR3: ASSLTGKPGMYQETQY

V: TRBV27
J: TRBJ2-3
CDR3: ASSLSPAISTDTQY

V: TRBV20-1
J: TRBJ1-1
CDR3: SASGAHMNTEAF

V: TRBV28
J: TRBJ1-1
CDR3: ASSLEWGGEGATEAF

V: TRBV5-8
J: TRBJ2-5
CDR3: ASSLGPSGGLQETQY

V: TRBV11-2
J: TRBJ2-7
CDR3: ASSTVPEQY

V: TRBV12-3/TRBV12-4
J: TRBJ2-5
CDR3: ASSLAGGYNQETQY

V: TRBV2
J: TRBJ2-7
CDR3: ASSGSSEADEQY

V: TRBV6-5
J: TRBJ2-7
CDR3: ASSNLGSGGQY